This TCR beta chain was recorded in a study of CD8+ T cells in alopecia areata. Study summary: Tofacitinib was taken orally by treated patients, and the dose was 5 to 10 mg twice daily.

Regarding treatment: oral pan-JAK inhibitor, 5-10 mg twice daily. This CDR3 has 15 residues. The junction had 12 bases not matched to a gene; V was cut back by 8 bases and J by 7 bases. CDR1 is MNHEY, CDR2 SVGAGI, per germline. cDNA reverse transcribed from extracted RNA served as the sequencing template. Clones were read by immunoSEQ multiplex PCR, and TCRdb kept only the in-frame ones, dropping some. The sample shows 150,000 to 250,000 clones, 60% of them seen only once. Sequenced material: CD4+ T cells sorted from blood, taken at week 4, from a patient treated with tofacitinib. The chain recombines TRBV6-5 with TRBJ2-4; 9 nucleotides align to TRBD2. The sequence was obtained from a human donor with alopecia areata. The CDR3 region is CASGAGGSGRNIQYF. CDR3 DNA: TGTGCCAGCGGGGCGGGGGGGAGTGGCAGGAACATTCAGTACTTC.